The 18 T cell receptor beta chains in this list originate from one sample, sequenced in a study of T cell clonality in common variable immunodeficiency. This table comes from immunoSEQ multiplex PCR, and its TCRdb copy is limited to in-frame clones, with some not included. Sampling found approximately 52,000 clones, none seen once. Sequenced: peripheral blood mononuclear cells. These receptors came from a person aged 18 to 75 in good health.

This clone was observed many times. The DNA read from the CDR3 is TGTGCCTGGAGTGTACTAGAGGACTCCCCC. Translating it yields CAWSVLEDSP. The entire CDR3 is CAWSVLEDSPQHF. The chain is built from TRBV30 and TRBJ1-5, with unresolved D. The read halts 3 residues ahead of the CDR3 end, with the missing end drawn from the germline J gene. CDR3 size: 13 residues. Germline CDR1 and CDR2: GTSNPN and SVGIG (reference sequence).

The table lists this clone with many counts. The read stops 3 residues short of the end of the CDR3; the missing end is completed from the germline J gene. V usage is TRBV5-1 and J usage is TRBJ1-1; D unresolved. V lost 0 bases and J lost 5, with 14 bases in between. Germline V CDR1 and CDR2: SGHRS, YFSETQ. The CDR3 loop spans 15 amino acids. CDR3 DNA, as far as it was read: TGCGCCAGCAGCTTGGCCGAGGGCGCGAGGACTGAA. Encoded protein: CASSLAEGARTE. The complete CDR3 reads CASSLAEGARTEAFF. Complete variable domain (other parts from reference TRBV5-1 and TRBJ1-1): KAGVTQTPRYLIKTRGQQVTLSCSPISGHRSVSWYQQTPGQGLQFLFEYFSETQRNKGNFPGRFSGRQFSNSRSEMNVSTLELGDSALYLCASSLAEGARTEAFFGQGTRLTVV.

This clone was detected many times. The read gets to within 3 residues of the CDR3 end, and the germline J gene fills in the rest. The chain employs TRBV5-1 and TRBJ2-5, with 7 bases matching TRBD2. This CDR3 comprises 14 residues. Unmatched junction bases numbered 8, after V lost 4 bases and J lost 5 bases. Germline CDR1 SGHRS, CDR2 YFSETQ. CDR3 in amino acids: CASSPRGGRETQYF. CDR3 bases read: TGCGCCAGCAGCCCCCGGGGAGGGAGGGAGACC.

As regards this clone: Coverage ceases 3 residues before the CDR3 finishes, and the germline J gene fills in the end. The chain recombines TRBV7-9 with TRBJ1-2; no definite D call. This CDR3 comprises 15 residues. Looked up from germline, CDR1 is SEHNR and CDR2 is FQNEAQ (reference sequence). The CDR3: CASSSEREIDYDYTF. The part of the CDR3 DNA that was read is TGTGCCAGCAGCTCCGAGCGGGAGATCGATTACGAC.

This clone was picked up a small number of times. This may arise from a read error, as a much more abundant clone is one base away. The CDR3 is cut off 3 residues early in the read; its end comes from the germline J gene. This chain uses TRBV30 with TRBJ1-4; D is undetermined. Germline loops: CDR1 GTSNPN, CDR2 SVGIG (reference sequence). CDR3 length: 19 amino acids. CDR3 residues: CAWSVLDWSGATYNSPLFF. The covered CDR3 bases are TGTGCCTGGAGTGTACTTGACTGGTCCGGAGCGACCTATAATTCACCA.

This clone was detected a few times. The read falls 3 residues short of the CDR3 end, and the missing part is taken from the germline J gene. This chain links TRBV10-2 with TRBJ2-2; TRBD2 matches 11 bases. The ends lost 6 bases at V and 4 bases at J; junction bases unmatched: 7. The V gene's germline CDR1 is WSHSY and CDR2 SAAADI. This CDR3 is built from 16 residues. The CDR3 is CASSSLAGGGTGELFF. CDR3 bases read: TGCGCCAGCAGCTCCCTAGCGGGAGGAGGCACCGGGGAG.

For this clone: The read is 3 residues too short to cover the CDR3 end, so that end is filled in from the germline J gene. The rearrangement joins TRBV7-9 to TRBJ2-2; the match to TRBD1 covers 9 bases. The germline CDR1 and CDR2 sequences are SEHNR and FQNEAQ (reference sequence). CDR3 length: 15 residues. The CDR3 bases that were read are TGTGCCAGCAGCTTACCGGGACAGGGATGGTCACCG. This translates into CASSLPGQGWSP. The CDR3 reads in full as CASSLPGQGWSPLFF.

This clone was counted many times. The read comes to an end 3 residues before the CDR3 does, leaving the germline J gene to fill in the end. This sequence joins TRBV20-1 and TRBJ2-1, with D possibly matching TRBD2 (7 bases). Germline CDR1 is DFQATT and CDR2 is SNEGSKA (reference sequence). Trimming took off 1 base at V and 8 bases at J, with 18 bases between the two ends. This CDR3 has 15 amino acids. The covered CDR3 bases are TGCAGTGCTAGAGCTGCGGGGGCACGGGGGGATGAG. Protein product: CSARAAGARGDE. The entire CDR3 is CSARAAGARGDEQFF.

This clone has at least ten counts. The observed sequence ends 3 residues before the CDR3 terminus, with the missing tail filled in from the germline J gene. The genes are TRBV20-1 and TRBJ2-7, with 9 bases identical to TRBD1. Germline values: CDR1 DFQATT, CDR2 SNEGSKA (reference sequence). This CDR3 is built from 13 residues. J was trimmed by 4 bases and V by 2 bases; bases with no gene match: 3. The CDR3 DNA, read in part, is TGCAGTGCTAGATACAGGGGGCCGTACGAG. Protein sequence: CSARYRGPYE. The entire CDR3 is CSARYRGPYEQYF.

Ten or more counts support this clone. The read comes to an end 3 residues before the CDR3 does, leaving the germline J gene to fill in the end. The chain couples TRBV5-4 to TRBJ2-5; TRBD2 aligns across 7 bases. The germline gives CDR1 SGHNT, CDR2 YYREEE (reference sequence). Germline trimming cut 6 bases from V and 2 bases from J; bases unmatched to any gene: 7. This CDR3 has 14 amino acids. The sequenced part of the CDR3 DNA is TGTGCCAGCACTCCCAGCGGGAATCAAGAGACC. Its protein is CASTPSGNQET. The full CDR3 protein is CASTPSGNQETQYF.

In this sample, this clone turned up a few times. The CDR3 end lies 3 residues beyond the end of the read and is filled in from the germline J gene. The V gene is TRBV20-1, the J gene TRBJ2-7; TRBD1 agrees at 7 bases. V shed 4 bases and J 6 bases; nucleotides not matched to a gene: 3. Germline CDR1 reads DFQATT; CDR2 reads SNEGSKA (reference sequence). The CDR3 is 11 amino acids. CDR3 loop: CSAIDRVEQYF. The part of the CDR3 DNA that was read is TGCAGTGCTATTGACAGGGTCGAG.

This clone was detected a few times. The germline gene is not matched at one end of the junction; a read error may be the cause. The CDR3 end lies 3 residues beyond the end of the read and is filled in from the germline J gene. The rearrangement joins TRBV7-7 to TRBJ2-2; tentative D call: TRBD1 (5 bases). There are 16 residues in the CDR3. The germline CDR1 and CDR2 sequences are SSHAT and FNYEAQ (reference sequence). Here the CDR3 reads CASSRQQAANTGELFF. The sequenced CDR3 bases are TGTGCTAGCAGCCGGCAACAGGCAGCGAACACCGGGGAG.

This clone was seen repeatedly, ten times or more. The read gets to within 3 residues of the CDR3 end, and the germline J gene fills in the rest. The chain recombines TRBV6-2 or TRBV6-3 with TRBJ2-2; TRBD1 or TRBD2 may be the D gene (6 bases each). There are 15 residues in the CDR3. Germline lookup yields CDR1 MNHEY and CDR2 SVGEGT. Trimming left V 7 bases short and J 1 base short, with 13 bases between. The CDR3: CASKSGGGNTGELFF. CDR3 DNA, as far as it was read: TGTGCCAGCAAAAGCGGAGGGGGGAACACCGGGGAG.

The sample holds many counts of this clone. The sequence runs out 3 residues before the end of the CDR3; the remainder is reconstructed from the germline J gene. The V and J genes are TRBV7-9 and TRBJ1-2; the D gene is possibly TRBD1 (5 bases). The CDR3 contains 15 residues. Looked up from germline, CDR1 is SEHNR and CDR2 is FQNEAQ (reference sequence). The V and J ends lost 5 bases and 1 base respectively, with 14 bases between them. The CDR3 DNA, read in part, is TGTGCCAGCAGCATATCACAGGATTTTAACTATGGC. This gives the protein CASSISQDFNYG. The full-length CDR3 reads as CASSISQDFNYGYTF.

This clone was seen many times. The read ends 3 residues early relative to the CDR3; the germline J gene fills the gap. The chain joins TRBV2 to TRBJ1-4; possible D gene TRBD1, 5 bases. V dropped 5 bases and J dropped 4 bases, with 20 bases sitting between them. CDR1 is SNHLY and CDR2 is FYNNEI in the germline V gene. This CDR3 region has 17 residues. Partial CDR3 DNA: TGTGCCAGCAGTCTGAGCTGGGGCCTCTTGGATAATGAAAAA. This encodes CASSLSWGLLDNEK. The whole CDR3 reads CASSLSWGLLDNEKLFF.

This clone was seen a few times. The read ends 3 residues early relative to the CDR3; the germline J gene fills the gap. This sequence joins TRBV11-2 and TRBJ2-7, with a tentative D call TRBD1 (5 bases). Looked up from germline, CDR1 is SGHAT and CDR2 is FQNNGV. V was shortened by 1 base and J by 3 bases, with 10 bases between the two germline ends. The CDR3 contains 14 residues. The sequenced part of the CDR3 DNA is TGTGCCAGCAGCTTAGGGGTAGGGGACTACGAG. Its translation: CASSLGVGDYE. The CDR3 as a whole reads CASSLGVGDYEQYF.

This clone was counted a few times. The read ends 3 residues before the CDR3 terminus; that terminus is restored from the germline J gene. The chain employs TRBV7-6 and TRBJ2-1, with D tentatively TRBD1 or TRBD2 (5 bases each). Trimming removed 3 bases at V and 0 bases at J, with 18 bases between. This CDR3 is built from 18 residues. Germline CDR1 reads SGHVS; CDR2 reads FNYEAQ. The CDR3 reads CASSFSRQGGSSYNEQFF. The part of the CDR3 DNA that was read is TGTGCCAGCAGCTTTAGTCGCCAGGGTGGGAGCTCCTACAATGAG.

The table lists this clone with a few counts. Sequencing ends 3 residues short of the CDR3 end; the germline J gene provides the rest. The chain carries TRBV11-3 and TRBJ1-2; a weak D match, TRBD1 (6 bases). Trimming left V 6 bases short and J 7 bases short, with 15 bases between. CDR1 and CDR2 from the germline V gene are SGHNT and YENEEA. The CDR3 spans 13 residues. The covered CDR3 bases are TGTGCCAGCAGTTCCAACAGGGCTGCTGGC. The encoded protein is CASSSNRAAG. The CDR3 in its entirety is CASSSNRAAGYTF.